Following are 21 T cell receptor beta chains from one sample sequenced in a study of vaccination effects on CD4 cells after COVID-19. No antigen has been assigned to these receptors. Pools of viral peptides were used by the ViraFEST assay to expand antigen-specific CD4+ T cells ahead of sequencing. After around ten days in culture, the CD4+ T cells were isolated. PCR showed that the person got SARS-CoV-2 infection at some point between March and December 2020. The table came from immunoSEQ multiplex PCR; TCRdb's copy has only in-frame clones and leaves some out. Among about 45,000 clones listed, around 75% were seen once. The source material was CD4+ T cells from PBMCs cultured with a peptide pool, sampled before COVID-19 vaccination. These receptors came from a human donor who had a prior SARS-CoV-2 infection.

V usage is TRBV5-1 and J usage is TRBJ2-7; TRBD2 agrees at 9 bases. Germline-derived CDR1 and CDR2 are SGHRS and YFSETQ. The junction had 14 bases not matched to a gene; V was cut back by 4 bases and J by 6 bases. The CDR3 is 16 residues long. This chain's CDR3 is CASSLRLAAPSREQYF. CDR3 bases: TGCGCCAGCAGCCTAAGACTAGCGGCTCCCTCTCGCGAGCAGTACTTC.

CDR3 DNA sequence: TGTGCCAGCAGTTACGGGACAGGGGCATGGGAGACCCAGTACTTC. It is translated as CASSYGTGAWETQYF. The chain combines TRBV6-5 with TRBJ2-5; TRBD1 matches at 10 bases. This CDR3 has 15 residues. V was pared by 2 bases and J by 5 bases, with 5 bases of the junction left unmatched. Germline V gene lookup returns CDR1 MNHEY and CDR2 SVGAGI.

The chain recombines TRBV20-1 with TRBJ1-1; D perhaps matches TRBD1 (5 bases). This CDR3 spans 11 amino acids. The germline V and J ends were trimmed by 1 base and 7 bases, with 7 bases remaining between them. Germline lookup yields CDR1 DFQATT and CDR2 SNEGSKA (reference sequence). CDR3 in amino acids: CSARAGIEAFF. CDR3 DNA sequence: TGCAGTGCTAGAGCAGGGATTGAAGCTTTCTTT.

The V gene is TRBV6-5, the J gene TRBJ2-7, with 7 bases fitting TRBD2. Germline CDR1 reads MNHEY; CDR2 reads SVGAGI. The CDR3 is made up of 14 amino acids. Trimming took 5 bases from V and 1 from J; bases not matched to a gene: 5. The CDR3 DNA reads as TGTGCCAGCAGTAGACTAGCTGGTTCCTACGAGCAGTACTTC. Its protein product is CASSRLAGSYEQYF.

The chain carries TRBV7-2 and TRBJ2-7; D is undetermined. The germline V and J ends were trimmed by 5 bases and 4 bases, with 15 bases remaining between them. CDR1 is SGHTA, CDR2 FQGNSA, per germline. The CDR3 spans 14 residues. In DNA, the CDR3 is TGTGCCAGCAGCCAGGTACGGGCTGGTTACGAGCAGTACTTC. Translation gives CASSQVRAGYEQYF.

The gene calls are TRBV9 and TRBJ2-1; TRBD2 aligns across 7 bases. V lost 3 bases to trimming and J lost 0 bases; unmatched junction nucleotides: 0. The CDR3 covers 14 residues. Germline V lookup: CDR1 SGDLS, CDR2 YYNGEE. The CDR3 DNA sequence: TGTGCCAGCAGCGGCGGGAGCTCCTACAATGAGCAGTTCTTC. Its protein is CASSGGSSYNEQFF.

The CDR3 reads CASSRGETQYF. CDR3 nucleotides: TGTGCCAGCAGCCGAGGGGAGACCCAGTACTTC. V gene TRBV3-1 (or the pseudogene TRBV3-2) combines with J gene TRBJ2-5; tentative D call: TRBD2 (5 bases). Looked up from germline, CDR1 is LGHDT and CDR2 is YNNKEL (reference sequence). Trimming pared 4 bases from V and 5 bases from J, leaving 5 bases between. This CDR3 comprises 11 residues.

This chain links TRBV4-3 with TRBJ2-3; 7 nucleotides match TRBD2. V lost 4 bases and J lost 4; bases outside the gene matches: 8. The length of the CDR3 is 15 residues. Germline V lookup: CDR1 LGHNA, CDR2 YSLEER. The CDR3 reads CASSLSAGEADTQYF. In nucleotides, the CDR3 is TGCGCCAGCAGCCTTAGTGCGGGAGAAGCAGATACGCAGTATTTT.

This clone was observed a handful of times. The rearrangement links TRBV19 to TRBJ1-2; 10 bases align to TRBD1. Germline CDR1 and CDR2: LNHDA and SQIVND (reference sequence). This CDR3 is built from 16 residues. Germline trimming cut 3 bases from V and 4 bases from J; bases unmatched to any gene: 8. Here the CDR3 reads CASSITGTGALYGYTF. The CDR3 DNA follows: TGTGCCAGTAGTATTACGGGGACAGGGGCGCTCTATGGCTACACCTTC.

The chain joins TRBV4-3 to TRBJ2-1; D unresolved. Trimming cost V 4 bases and J 3 bases, with 13 bases left between them. The CDR3 extends over 15 amino acids. Germline loops: CDR1 LGHNA, CDR2 YSLEER. The CDR3 protein is CASSPENLLYNEQFF. The CDR3 DNA is TGCGCCAGCAGCCCCGAAAACTTGCTCTACAATGAGCAGTTCTTC.

This rearrangement joins TRBV11-2 to TRBJ2-2; D not certain. From germline, CDR1 is SGHAT and CDR2 FQNNGV. V gave up 5 bases and J gave up 4 bases, with 11 bases separating them. This CDR3 has 14 amino acids. CDR3 sequence (DNA): TGTGCCAGCAGCCCCATTATAGTCACCGGGGAGCTGTTTTTT. This sequence encodes CASSPIIVTGELFF.

This chain uses TRBV5-4 with TRBJ2-1, with TRBD2 matching 10 bases. The CDR3 has 15 amino acids. V trimming: 5 bases; J trimming: 7 bases; junction bases outside the gene matches: 9. Germline CDR1 and CDR2: SGHNT and YYREEE (reference sequence). CDR3 loop: CASSGSGRAGNEQFF. CDR3 nucleotide sequence: TGTGCCAGCAGTGGCAGCGGGAGGGCCGGTAATGAGCAGTTCTTC.

This chain links TRBV5-4 with TRBJ2-2; D unclear. The CDR3 sequence is 14 residues long. The germline V gene encodes CDR1 SGHNT and CDR2 YYREEE (reference sequence). V dropped 4 bases and J dropped 6 bases, with 13 bases sitting between them. CDR3: CASSPRFGAGELFF. Here the CDR3 DNA reads TGTGCCAGCAGCCCGAGGTTTGGGGCCGGGGAGCTGTTTTTT. Based on the CDR3 plus reference TRBV5-4 and TRBJ2-2, the full variable domain is ETGVTQSPTHLIKTRGQQVTLRCSSQSGHNTVSWYQQALGQGPQFIFQYYREEENGRGNFPPRFSGLQFPNYSSELNVNALELDDSALYLCASSPRFGAGELFFGEGSRLTVL.

The chain has TRBV9 and TRBJ2-2; D is undetermined. The CDR3 is 11 residues long. V was cut by 4 bases and J by 7 bases, with 5 bases left in between. CDR1 and CDR2 from the germline V gene are SGDLS and YYNGEE. The CDR3 protein is CASSSGGELFF. Written as DNA, the CDR3 is TGTGCCAGCAGCTCGGGCGGGGAGCTGTTTTTT.

The chain couples TRBV10-2 to TRBJ1-5; tentatively, D is TRBD1 (6 bases). The CDR3 spans 16 residues. With 2 bases removed from V and 0 bases from J, the gap between germline ends came to 11 bases. Germline CDR1 is WSHSY and CDR2 is SAAADI. In DNA form, the CDR3 reads TGCGCCAGCAGTGAGGGGGGGGGCTTTAGCAATCAGCCCCAGCATTTT. Translating it yields CASSEGGGFSNQPQHF.

The chain is built from TRBV5-1 and TRBJ1-4; no definite D call. The CDR3 is made up of 13 amino acids. CDR1 and CDR2 (germline): SGHRS, YFSETQ. V gave up 0 bases and J gave up 8 bases, with 8 bases separating them. The DNA for the CDR3 is TGCGCCAGCAGCTTGGTTGGCAGAGAAAAACTGTTTTTT. It codes for CASSLVGREKLFF.

This chain uses TRBV7-2 with TRBJ1-5, with D unclear. V lost 5 bases and J lost 5, with 16 bases in between. From germline, CDR1 is SGHTA and CDR2 FQGNSA. This CDR3 spans 15 amino acids. CDR3 bases: TGTGCCAGCAGCCCAAGTCTCAGCACCTATCAGCCCCAGCATTTT. Its protein is CASSPSLSTYQPQHF.

V and J are TRBV9 and TRBJ2-2; 15 nucleotides agree with TRBD2. The J segment lost 8 bases and the V segment lost 4 bases, leaving 6 bases of the junction unmatched. CDR3 size: 16 residues. Germline CDR1 and CDR2: SGDLS and YYNGEE. The DNA of the CDR3 is TGTGCCAGCAGCTCCGGACTAGCGGGGGGGTTGGGGGAGCTGTTTTTT. Its translation: CASSSGLAGGLGELFF. The full variable domain, in which reference TRBV9 and TRBJ2-2 provide the parts outside the CDR3, is DSGVTQTPKHLITATGQRVTLRCSPRSGDLSVYWYQQSLDQGLQFLIQYYNGEERAKGNILERFSAQQFPDLHSELNLSSLELGDSALYFCASSSGLAGGLGELFFGEGSRLTVL.

The J gene is TRBJ1-2, the V gene TRBV20-1; 7 bases agree with TRBD1. CDR1 is DFQATT, CDR2 SNEGSKA, per germline (reference sequence). The CDR3 totals 15 residues. Unmatched junction bases numbered 7, after V lost 3 bases and J lost 0 bases. This CDR3 reads CSASYTGAPNYGYTF. The DNA of the CDR3 is TGCAGTGCTAGTTATACAGGGGCCCCTAACTATGGCTACACCTTC.

The chain joins TRBV7-3 to TRBJ2-5; 15 nucleotides line up with TRBD2. This CDR3 is built from 16 residues. Trimming removed 5 bases from V and 5 bases from J; junction bases left unmatched: 6. Germline assignment: CDR1 SGHTA and CDR2 FQGTGA. The CDR3 DNA reads TGTGCCAGCAGCCGGACTAGCGGGAGGGCCTGGGAGACCCAGTACTTC. Translating it yields CASSRTSGRAWETQYF.

The chain couples TRBV30 to TRBJ2-7; D gene ambiguous. Germline CDR1 reads GTSNPN; CDR2 reads SVGIG (reference sequence). Deletions cut 0 bases from V and 7 bases from J, with 10 bases between. This CDR3 is built from 12 residues. As DNA, the CDR3 is TGTGCCTGGAGTGTACAGCAAGGGGAGCAGTACTTC. Protein product: CAWSVQQGEQYF.